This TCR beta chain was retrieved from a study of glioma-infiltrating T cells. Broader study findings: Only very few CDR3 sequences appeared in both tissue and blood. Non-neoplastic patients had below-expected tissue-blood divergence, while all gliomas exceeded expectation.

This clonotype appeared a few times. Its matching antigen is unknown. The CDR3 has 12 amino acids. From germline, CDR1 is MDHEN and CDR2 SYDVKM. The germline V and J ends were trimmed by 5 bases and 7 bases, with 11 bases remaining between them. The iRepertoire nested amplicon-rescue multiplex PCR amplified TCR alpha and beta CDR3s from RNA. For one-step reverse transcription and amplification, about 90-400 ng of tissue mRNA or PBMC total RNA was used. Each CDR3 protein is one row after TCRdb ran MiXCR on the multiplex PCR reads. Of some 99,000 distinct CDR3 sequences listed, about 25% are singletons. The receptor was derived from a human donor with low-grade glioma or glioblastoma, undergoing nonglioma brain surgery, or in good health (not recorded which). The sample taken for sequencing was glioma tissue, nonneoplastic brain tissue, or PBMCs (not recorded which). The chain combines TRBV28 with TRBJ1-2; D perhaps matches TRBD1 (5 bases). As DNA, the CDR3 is TGTGCCAGCAGTCTCCAGGGCACTGGCTACACCTTC. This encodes CASSLQGTGYTF.